This T cell receptor beta chain was profiled in a study of Ad26.COV2.S vaccination and SARS-CoV-2 variants. At the level of the study: This donor came from the COV1001 trial of Ad26.COV2.S. Study-wide results and caveats: People who got the vaccine had more spike-specific TCR breadth than people who got placebo.

As to treatment: around 19 received Ad26.COV2.S at low or high dose, single or two shots; roughly 5 received placebo; per-sample allocation not given. Sampling happened 63 days after the first vaccine or placebo injection. The data were produced by immunoSEQ multiplex PCR, yet TCRdb's version contains in-frame clones alone and is incomplete. This sample yields around 500,000 clones, of which roughly nine tenths are seen a single time; about 1.5% belongs to the top ten. The CDR3 consists of 14 residues. Per germline, CDR1 MNHEY and CDR2 SVGAGI. Remarks on this clone: Its target is unknown. Relative to the germline gene, one junction end is altered; a read error may explain this.

The genes are TRBV6-5 and TRBJ1-2; D might be TRBD1 (6 bases). The source was peripheral blood, collected in a trial of Ad26.COV2.S vaccine versus placebo. The receptor comes from a person aged 18 to 59 who received the Ad26.COV2.S COVID-19 vaccine or a placebo. The CDR3 loop reads CVSSYGQRNYGYTF. The CDR3 DNA reads TGTGTCAGCAGTTACGGACAGCGAAACTATGGCTACACCTTC.